The source of this T cell receptor beta chain is a study of T cells after somatic rescue of genetic block. Germline loops: CDR1 MNHNS, CDR2 SASEGT. The CDR3 consists of 13 residues. V gave up 1 base and J gave up 4 bases, with 8 bases separating them. The protocol was immunoSEQ multiplex PCR, while the TCRdb copy is restricted to in-frame clones and leaves out a portion. The sample comprises some 70,000 clones, approximately 90% of which are singletons, and roughly 2.8% rests with the top ten. Material for sequencing was peripheral blood mononuclear cells (PBMCs). This receptor was taken from a man aged 25-45 years. V usage is TRBV6-1 and J usage is TRBJ2-7, with a possible D match to TRBD1 (5 bases). CDR3 nucleotide sequence: TGTGCCAGCAGTGAAGGGGGCCTTTACGAGCAGTACTTC. Translating gives CASSEGGLYEQYF.